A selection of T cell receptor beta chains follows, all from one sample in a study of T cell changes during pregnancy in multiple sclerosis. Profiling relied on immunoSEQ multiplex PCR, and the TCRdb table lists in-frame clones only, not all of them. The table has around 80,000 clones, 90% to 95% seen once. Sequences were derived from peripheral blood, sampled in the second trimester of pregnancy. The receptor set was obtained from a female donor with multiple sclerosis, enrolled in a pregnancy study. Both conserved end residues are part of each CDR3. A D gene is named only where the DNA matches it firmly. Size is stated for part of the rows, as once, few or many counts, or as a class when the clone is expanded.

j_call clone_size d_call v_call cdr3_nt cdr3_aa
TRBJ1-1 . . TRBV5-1 TGCGCCAGCAGCTGGGGGGTGGGTATGAACACTGAAGCTTTCTTT CASSWGVGMNTEAFF
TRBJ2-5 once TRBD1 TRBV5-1 TGCGCCAGCAGCTTGGGGACCGGGACAGGACAAGAGACCCAGTACTTC CASSLGTGTGQETQYF
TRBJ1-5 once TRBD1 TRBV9 TGTGCCAGCAGCGCACAGGGGAGCAATCAGCCCCAGCATTTT CASSAQGSNQPQHF
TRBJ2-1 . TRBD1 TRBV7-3 TGTGCCAGCAGCTTGAGCCGGGACAGGGGGCTCAATGAGCAGTTCTTC CASSLSRDRGLNEQFF
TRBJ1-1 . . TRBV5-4 TGTGCCAGCAGCTTGGAAATAGGCCGGAGCACTGAAGCTTTCTTT CASSLEIGRSTEAFF
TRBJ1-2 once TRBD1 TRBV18 TGTGCCAGCTCACCGACAGGGGTCTATGGCTACACCTTC CASSPTGVYGYTF
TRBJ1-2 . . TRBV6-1 TGTGCCAGCAGTGCCCGGCGGACTAGCGGTTTCCTTACCTATGGCTACACCTTC CASSARRTSGFLTYGYTF
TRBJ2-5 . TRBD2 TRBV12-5 TGTGCTAGTGGACCGGGACTAGCGGGCGGCCAAGAGACCCAGTACTTC CASGPGLAGGQETQYF
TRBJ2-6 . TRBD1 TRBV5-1 TGCGCCAGCAGGGCAGGGGGCCCCTCTGGGGCCAACGTCCTGACTTTC CASRAGGPSGANVLTF
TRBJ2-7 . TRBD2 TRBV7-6 TGTGCCAGCAGCTTAGAGGAAGCGGGAGCGAACGAGCAGTACTTC CASSLEEAGANEQYF
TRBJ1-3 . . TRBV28 TGTGCCAGCAGTTCCCTAAGCCCCCGCTCTGGAAACACCATATATTTT CASSSLSPRSGNTIYF
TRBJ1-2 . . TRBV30 TGTGCCTGGAGTCTAGGGGTATATGGCTACACCTTC CAWSLGVYGYTF
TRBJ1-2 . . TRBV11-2 TGTGCCAGCAGCTTAGATCGAGGTCCAGGGGATGTGCTCTTTACCTATGGCTACACCTTC CASSLDRGPGDVLFTYGYTF
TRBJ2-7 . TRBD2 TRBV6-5 TGTGCCAGCAGTTTTAGCGGGAGCTCCTACGAGCAGTACTTC CASSFSGSSYEQYF
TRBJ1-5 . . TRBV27 TGTGCCAGCAAAATTGGGGGCCAGCCCCAGCATTTT CASKIGGQPQHF
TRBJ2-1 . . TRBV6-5 TGTGCCAGCAGTTACAGGACTCCCATCGGTTACAATGAGCAGTTCTTC CASSYRTPIGYNEQFF
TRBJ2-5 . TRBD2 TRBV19 TGTGCCAGTAAAATCTCCGGGAGGGTAGAGACCCAGTACTTC CASKISGRVETQYF
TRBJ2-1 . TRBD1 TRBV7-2 TGTGCCAGCAGCCCCAGGACAGGGTGGGATGAGCAGTTCTTC CASSPRTGWDEQFF
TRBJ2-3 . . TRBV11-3 TGTGCCAGCAGCTTAGATGAGAGAGATACGCAGTATTTT CASSLDERDTQYF
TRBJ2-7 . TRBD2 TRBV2 TGTGCCAGCAGTGAAGGGCGCGGGAGGGGCCTCTACGAGCAGTACTTC CASSEGRGRGLYEQYF
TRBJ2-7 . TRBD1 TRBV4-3 TGCGCCAGCAGCCCAACCTGGGACAGCTACGAGCAGTACTTC CASSPTWDSYEQYF
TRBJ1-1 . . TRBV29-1 TGCAGCGCTGGACAGCTTGAAGCTTTCTTT CSAGQLEAFF
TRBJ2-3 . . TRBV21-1 TGTGCCAGCGTTGGGGGAGGCCCTGGGATAAAAGATACGCAGTATTTT CASVGGGPGIKDTQYF
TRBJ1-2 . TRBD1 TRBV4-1 TGCGCCAGCAGCCAAGCAGGGGGCTACTATGGCTACACCTTC CASSQAGGYYGYTF
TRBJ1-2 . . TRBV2 TGTGCCAGCAGTCAGGGAAAGGGGTATGGCTACACCTTC CASSQGKGYGYTF
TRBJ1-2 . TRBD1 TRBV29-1 TGCAGCGTTGAAGATGAGGGACAGGCTAACTATGGCTACACCTTC CSVEDEGQANYGYTF
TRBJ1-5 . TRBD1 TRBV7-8 TGTGCCAGCAGCAAGGGGACAGACCAATATAGCAATCAGCCCCAGCATTTT CASSKGTDQYSNQPQHF
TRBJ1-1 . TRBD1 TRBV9 TGTGCCAGCAGCGTAGGGGACAGACACACTGAAGCTTTCTTT CASSVGDRHTEAFF
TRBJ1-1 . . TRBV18 TGTGCCAGCTCATCGGACATGAACACTGAAGCTTTCTTT CASSSDMNTEAFF
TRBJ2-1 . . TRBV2 TGTGCCAGCAGTTATAAGAGGGGGTCCTACAATGAGCAGTTCTTC CASSYKRGSYNEQFF
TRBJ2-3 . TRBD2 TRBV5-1 TGCGCCAGCAGCTTAAGGGGACTAGCGGGAGTGGATACGCAGTATTTT CASSLRGLAGVDTQYF
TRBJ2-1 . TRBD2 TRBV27 TGTGCCAGCAGTTGGGACTACTACAATGAGCAGTTCTTC CASSWDYYNEQFF
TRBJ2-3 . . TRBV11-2 TGTGCCAGCAGCTTGAGAGGTAGCACAGATACGCAGTATTTT CASSLRGSTDTQYF
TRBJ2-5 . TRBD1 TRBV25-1 TGTGCCAGCAGTGAAGGGACAGGGGAGGTAGAGACCCAGTACTTC CASSEGTGEVETQYF
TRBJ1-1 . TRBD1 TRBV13 TGTGCCAGCGCCCACGGGACAGGGTACACTGAAGCTTTCTTT CASAHGTGYTEAFF
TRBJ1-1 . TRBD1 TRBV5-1 TGCGCCAGCTCAAGTTCGGGACAGACAAACACTGAAGCTTTCTTT CASSSSGQTNTEAFF
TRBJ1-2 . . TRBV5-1 TGCGCCAGCGCATCTCGGGGGGAAGCATATGGCTACACCTTC CASASRGEAYGYTF
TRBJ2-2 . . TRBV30 TGTGCCTGGAGTAGGGGGACAGGGGAGCTGTTTTTT CAWSRGTGELFF
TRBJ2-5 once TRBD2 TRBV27 TGTGCCAGCAGTTTGACTAGCGGGAGGGCCGGGTATGAGACCCAGTACTTC CASSLTSGRAGYETQYF
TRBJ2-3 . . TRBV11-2 TGTGCCAGCAGCGCCTCAGGTACTCGAGGGCTATTAGCAGATACGCAGTATTTT CASSASGTRGLLADTQYF
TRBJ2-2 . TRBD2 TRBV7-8 TGTGCCAGCAGCTTACACCCGGGACTAGCGGGAGAAGGCACCGGGGAGCTGTTTTTT CASSLHPGLAGEGTGELFF
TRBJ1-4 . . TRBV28 TGTGCCAGCAGTCCAACAACAGGGTTAGCTGAAAAACTGTTTTTT CASSPTTGLAEKLFF
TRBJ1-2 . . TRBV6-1 TGTGCCAGCAGTGAAGGCTGGGGCGAGTCCCCTAACTATGGCTACACCTTC CASSEGWGESPNYGYTF
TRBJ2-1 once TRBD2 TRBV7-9 TGTGCCAGCAGCCTGGGACTAGCGGGCGGGGGGCCCTACAATGAGCAGTTCTTC CASSLGLAGGGPYNEQFF
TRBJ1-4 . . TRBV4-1 TGCGCCAGCAGCCCCGCTCCCCAGGGGAGAGGTGAAAAACTGTTTTTT CASSPAPQGRGEKLFF
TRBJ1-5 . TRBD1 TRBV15 TGTGCCACCAGCGAGGACAGGGGGCAGTGGCAGCCCCAGCATTTT CATSEDRGQWQPQHF
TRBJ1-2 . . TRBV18 TGTGCCAGCTCGGACAGTTCCGATATAGCTAACTATGGCTACACCTTC CASSDSSDIANYGYTF
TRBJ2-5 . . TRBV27 TGTGCCAGCGCAGGGGGGAGCGAGGAGACCCAGTACTTC CASAGGSEETQYF
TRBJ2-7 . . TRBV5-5 TGTGCCAGCAGCTTGCCCCGGGCCTACGAGCAGTACTTC CASSLPRAYEQYF
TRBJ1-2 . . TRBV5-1 TGCGCCAGCAGCAAAGACCAGGGGAACTATGGCTACACCTTC CASSKDQGNYGYTF
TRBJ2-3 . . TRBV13 TGTGCCAGCAGCTTAGTACAGGATCGGGATACGCAGTATTTT CASSLVQDRDTQYF
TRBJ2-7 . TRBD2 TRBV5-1 TGCGCCAGCAGCCGAACGGGGACTAGTTCCCTAGGGCAGTACTTC CASSRTGTSSLGQYF
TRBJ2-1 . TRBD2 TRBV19 TGTGCCAGTAGTACGGGAGGATACAATGAGCAGTTCTTC CASSTGGYNEQFF
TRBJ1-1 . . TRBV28 TGTGCCAGCAGCCCCCCCGGCAGGGGCACTGAAGCTTTCTTT CASSPPGRGTEAFF
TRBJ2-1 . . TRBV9 TGTGCCAGCAGCGTAGGAGGGTCCACCTACAATGAGCAGTTCTTC CASSVGGSTYNEQFF